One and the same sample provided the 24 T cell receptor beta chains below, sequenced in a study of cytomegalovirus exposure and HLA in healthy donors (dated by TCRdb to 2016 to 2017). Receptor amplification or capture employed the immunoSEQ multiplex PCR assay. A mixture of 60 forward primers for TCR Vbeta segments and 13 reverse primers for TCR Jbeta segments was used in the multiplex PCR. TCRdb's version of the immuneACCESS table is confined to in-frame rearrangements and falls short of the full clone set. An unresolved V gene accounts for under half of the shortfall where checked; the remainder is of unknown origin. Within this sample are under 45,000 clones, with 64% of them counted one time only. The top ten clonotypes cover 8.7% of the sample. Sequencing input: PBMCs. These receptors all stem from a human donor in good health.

This CDR3 is CASSSESRGGSPLHF. The DNA of the CDR3 is TGTGCCAGCAGCTCCGAATCCAGGGGCGGTTCACCCCTCCACTTT. The chain combines TRBV7-9 with TRBJ1-6; D possibly corresponds to TRBD1 (6 bases). Trimming cost V 4 bases and J 9 bases, with 16 bases left between them. Germline CDR1 and CDR2: SEHNR and FQNEAQ (reference sequence). The CDR3 is made up of 15 amino acids.

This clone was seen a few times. CDR3 residues: CASSSPAGGPYGYTF. CDR3 DNA sequence: TGTGCCAGCAGCTCCCCCGCAGGGGGGCCCTATGGCTACACCTTC. This chain connects TRBV28 to TRBJ1-2; 7 nucleotides agree with TRBD1. Germline lookup yields CDR1 MDHEN and CDR2 SYDVKM. This CDR3 is built from 15 residues. Trimming took 6 bases from V and 4 from J; bases not matched to a gene: 11.

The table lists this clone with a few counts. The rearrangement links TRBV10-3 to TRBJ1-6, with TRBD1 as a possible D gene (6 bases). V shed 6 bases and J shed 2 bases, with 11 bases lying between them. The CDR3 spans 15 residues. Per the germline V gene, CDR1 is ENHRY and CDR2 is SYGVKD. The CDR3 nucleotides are TGTGCCATCAGCTCACAGGGCGCCTATAATTCACCCCTCCACTTT. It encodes CAISSQGAYNSPLHF.

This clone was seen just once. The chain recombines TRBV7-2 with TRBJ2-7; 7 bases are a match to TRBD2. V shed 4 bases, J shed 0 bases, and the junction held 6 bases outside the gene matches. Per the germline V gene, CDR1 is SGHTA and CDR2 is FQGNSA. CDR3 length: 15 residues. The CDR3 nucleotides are TGTGCCAGCAGCTCCCAAGCGGGGAGCTCCTACGAGCAGTACTTC. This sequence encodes CASSSQAGSSYEQYF. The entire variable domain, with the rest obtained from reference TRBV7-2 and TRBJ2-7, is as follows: GAGVSQSPSNKVTEKGKDVELRCDPISGHTALYWYRQSLGQGLEFLIYFQGNSAPDKSGLPSDRFSAERTGGSVSTLTIQRTQQEDSAVYLCASSSQAGSSYEQYFGPGTRLTVT.

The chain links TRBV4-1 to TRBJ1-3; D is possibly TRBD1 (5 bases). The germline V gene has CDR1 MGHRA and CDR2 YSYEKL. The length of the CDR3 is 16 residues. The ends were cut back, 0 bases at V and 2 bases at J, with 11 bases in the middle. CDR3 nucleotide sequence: TGCGCCAGCAGCCAAGATACGACAGTCACTGGAAACACCATATATTTT. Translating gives CASSQDTTVTGNTIYF.

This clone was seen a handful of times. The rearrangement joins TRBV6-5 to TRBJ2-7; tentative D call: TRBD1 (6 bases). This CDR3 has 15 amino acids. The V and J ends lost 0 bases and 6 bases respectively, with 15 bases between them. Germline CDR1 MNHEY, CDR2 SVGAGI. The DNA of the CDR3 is TGTGCCAGCAGTTACTCCGACAGGACCCTCGGCGAGCAGTACTTC. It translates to CASSYSDRTLGEQYF.

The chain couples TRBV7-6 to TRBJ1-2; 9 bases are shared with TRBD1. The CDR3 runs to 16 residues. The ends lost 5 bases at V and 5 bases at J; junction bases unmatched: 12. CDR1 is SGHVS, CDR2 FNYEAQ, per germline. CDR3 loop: CASSPRQGGREYGYTF. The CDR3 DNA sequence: TGTGCCAGCAGCCCTAGACAGGGGGGAAGAGAGTATGGCTACACCTTC.

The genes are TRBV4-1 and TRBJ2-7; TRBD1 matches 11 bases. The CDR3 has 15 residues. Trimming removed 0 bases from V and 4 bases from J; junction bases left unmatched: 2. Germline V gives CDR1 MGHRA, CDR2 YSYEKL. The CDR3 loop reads CASSQEDRGRYEQYF. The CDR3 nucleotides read TGCGCCAGCAGCCAAGAGGACAGGGGGCGGTACGAGCAGTACTTC.

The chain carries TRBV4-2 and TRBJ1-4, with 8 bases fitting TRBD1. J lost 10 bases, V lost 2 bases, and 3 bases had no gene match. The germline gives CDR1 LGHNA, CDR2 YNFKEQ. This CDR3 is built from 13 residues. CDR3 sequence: CASSQPGQGKLFF. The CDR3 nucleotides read TGTGCCAGCAGCCAACCTGGACAGGGAAAACTGTTTTTT.

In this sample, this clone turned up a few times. This chain's CDR3 is CAISESRGGPDTQYF. The CDR3 bases are TGTGCCATCAGTGAGTCGAGGGGGGGTCCAGATACGCAGTATTTT. V usage is TRBV10-3 and J usage is TRBJ2-3, with D maybe TRBD2 (7 bases). Germline V gene lookup returns CDR1 ENHRY and CDR2 SYGVKD. Trimming took off 0 bases at V and 4 bases at J, with 11 bases between the two ends. The CDR3 consists of 15 residues.

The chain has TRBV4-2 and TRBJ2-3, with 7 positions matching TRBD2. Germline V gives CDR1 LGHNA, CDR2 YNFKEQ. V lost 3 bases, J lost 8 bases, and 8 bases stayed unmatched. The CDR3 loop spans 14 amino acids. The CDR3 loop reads CASSHIGGEGTQYF. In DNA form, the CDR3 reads TGTGCCAGCAGCCATATTGGGGGGGAGGGTACGCAGTATTTT.

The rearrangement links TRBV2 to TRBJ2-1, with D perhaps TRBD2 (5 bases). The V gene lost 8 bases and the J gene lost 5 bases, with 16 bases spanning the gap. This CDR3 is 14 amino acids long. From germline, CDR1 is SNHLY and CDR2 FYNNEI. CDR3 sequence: CASAAEMGDNEQFF. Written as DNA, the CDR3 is TGTGCCAGCGCGGCAGAGATGGGAGACAATGAGCAGTTCTTC.

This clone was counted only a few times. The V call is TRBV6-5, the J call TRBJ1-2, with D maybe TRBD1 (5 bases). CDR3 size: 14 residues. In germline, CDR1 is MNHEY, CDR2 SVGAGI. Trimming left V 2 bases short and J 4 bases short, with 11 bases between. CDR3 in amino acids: CASSYGGVGYGYTF. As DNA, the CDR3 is TGTGCCAGCAGTTACGGAGGGGTGGGCTATGGCTACACCTTC.

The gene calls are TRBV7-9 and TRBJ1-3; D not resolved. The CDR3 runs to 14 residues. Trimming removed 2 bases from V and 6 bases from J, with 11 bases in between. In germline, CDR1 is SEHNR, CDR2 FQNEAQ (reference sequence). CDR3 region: CASSLMAGENTIYF. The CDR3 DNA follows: TGTGCCAGCAGCTTAATGGCAGGTGAAAACACCATATATTTT.

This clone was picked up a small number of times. The CDR3 coding sequence is TGTGCCAGCAGCGCACAACAGGGAGCTGGCTACACCTTC. It translates to CASSAQQGAGYTF. This chain joins TRBV7-9 and TRBJ1-2, with D maybe TRBD1 (6 bases). Trimming stripped 5 bases from V and 7 bases from J, with 14 bases between. Germline lookup yields CDR1 SEHNR and CDR2 FQNEAQ (reference sequence). This CDR3 comprises 13 residues.

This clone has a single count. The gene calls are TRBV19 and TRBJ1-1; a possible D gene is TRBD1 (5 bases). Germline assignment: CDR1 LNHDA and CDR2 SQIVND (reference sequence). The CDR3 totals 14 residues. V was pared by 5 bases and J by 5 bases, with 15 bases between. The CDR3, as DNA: TGTGCCAGTAGTTTCTCAGGGCATGAGACTGAAGCTTTCTTT. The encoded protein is CASSFSGHETEAFF. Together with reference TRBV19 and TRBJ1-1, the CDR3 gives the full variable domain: DGGITQSPKYLFRKEGQNVTLSCEQNLNHDAMYWYRQDPGQGLRLIYYSQIVNDFQKGDIAEGYSVSREKKESFPLTVTSAQKNPTAFYLCASSFSGHETEAFFGQGTRLTVV.

CDR3 bases: TGTGCCAGCACCAAATCCGGGGGAGGCGAGCAGTACTTC. Protein product: CASTKSGGGEQYF. This chain uses TRBV25-1 with TRBJ2-7; TRBD2 is a possible D gene (6 bases). Germline V lookup: CDR1 MGHDK, CDR2 SYGVNS. The CDR3 is made up of 13 amino acids. The V gene lost 7 bases and the J gene lost 6 bases, with 16 bases spanning the gap.

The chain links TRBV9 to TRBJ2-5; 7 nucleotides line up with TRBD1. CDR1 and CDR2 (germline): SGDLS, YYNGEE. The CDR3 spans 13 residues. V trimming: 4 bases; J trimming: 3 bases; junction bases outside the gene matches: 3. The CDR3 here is CASSPTGEETQYF. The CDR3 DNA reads TGTGCCAGCAGCCCAACAGGGGAAGAGACCCAGTACTTC.

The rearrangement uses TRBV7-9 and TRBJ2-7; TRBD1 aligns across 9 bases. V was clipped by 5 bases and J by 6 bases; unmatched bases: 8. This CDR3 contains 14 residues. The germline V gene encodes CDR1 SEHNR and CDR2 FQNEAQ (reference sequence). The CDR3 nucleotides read TGTGCCAGCAGCCCAGAAGGGACAGGGAGCGAGCAGTACTTC. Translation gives CASSPEGTGSEQYF.

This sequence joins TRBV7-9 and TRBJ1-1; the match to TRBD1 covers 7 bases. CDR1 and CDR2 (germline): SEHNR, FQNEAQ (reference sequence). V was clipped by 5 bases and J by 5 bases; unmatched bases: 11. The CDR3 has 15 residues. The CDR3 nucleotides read TGTGCCAGCAGCCGCCCCCGACAGGGTCATACTGAAGCTTTCTTT. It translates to CASSRPRQGHTEAFF.

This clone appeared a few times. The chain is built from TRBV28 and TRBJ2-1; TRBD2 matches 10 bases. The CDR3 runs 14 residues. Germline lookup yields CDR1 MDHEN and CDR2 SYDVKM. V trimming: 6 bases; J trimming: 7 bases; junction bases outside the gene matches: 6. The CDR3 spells CASSYPLAGNEQFF. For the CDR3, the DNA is TGTGCCAGCAGCTACCCACTAGCGGGGAATGAGCAGTTCTTC.

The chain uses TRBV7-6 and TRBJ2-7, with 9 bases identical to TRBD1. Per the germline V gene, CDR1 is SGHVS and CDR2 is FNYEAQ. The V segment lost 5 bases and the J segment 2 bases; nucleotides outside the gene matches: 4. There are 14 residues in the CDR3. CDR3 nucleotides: TGTGCCAGCAGCGCCGGGACAGGGACCTACGAGCAGTACTTC. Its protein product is CASSAGTGTYEQYF.

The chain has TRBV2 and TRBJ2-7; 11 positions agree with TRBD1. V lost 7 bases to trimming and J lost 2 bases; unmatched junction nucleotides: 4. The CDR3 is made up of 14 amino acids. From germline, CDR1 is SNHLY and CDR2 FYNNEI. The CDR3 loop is CASIPGQGAYEQYF. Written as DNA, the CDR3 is TGTGCCAGCATCCCGGGACAGGGGGCCTACGAGCAGTACTTC.

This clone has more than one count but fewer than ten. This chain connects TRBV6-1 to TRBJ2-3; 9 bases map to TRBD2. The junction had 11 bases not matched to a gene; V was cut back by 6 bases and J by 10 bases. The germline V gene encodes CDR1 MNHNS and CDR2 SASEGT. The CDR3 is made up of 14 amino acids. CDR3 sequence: CASRLAGSALAQYF. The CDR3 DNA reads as TGTGCCAGCAGGCTAGCGGGGTCTGCTCTTGCGCAGTATTTT.